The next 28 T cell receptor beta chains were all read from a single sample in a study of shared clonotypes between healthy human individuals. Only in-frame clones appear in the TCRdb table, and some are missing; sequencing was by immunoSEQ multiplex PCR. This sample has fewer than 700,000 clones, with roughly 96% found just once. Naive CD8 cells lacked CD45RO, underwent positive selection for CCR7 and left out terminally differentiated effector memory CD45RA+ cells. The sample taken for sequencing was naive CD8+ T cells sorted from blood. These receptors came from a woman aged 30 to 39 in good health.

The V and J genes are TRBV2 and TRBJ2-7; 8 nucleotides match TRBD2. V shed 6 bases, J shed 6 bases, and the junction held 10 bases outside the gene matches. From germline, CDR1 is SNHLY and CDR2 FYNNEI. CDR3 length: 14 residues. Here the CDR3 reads CASSGTGTSLEQYF. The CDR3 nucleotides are TGTGCCAGCAGCGGCACCGGGACTAGTCTCGAGCAGTACTTC.

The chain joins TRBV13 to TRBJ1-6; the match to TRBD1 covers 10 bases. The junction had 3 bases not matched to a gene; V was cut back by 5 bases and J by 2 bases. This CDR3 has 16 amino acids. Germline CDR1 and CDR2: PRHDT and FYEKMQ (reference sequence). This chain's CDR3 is CASSPGQGAYNSPLHF. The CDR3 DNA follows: TGTGCCAGCAGCCCAGGACAGGGGGCCTATAATTCACCCCTCCACTTT.

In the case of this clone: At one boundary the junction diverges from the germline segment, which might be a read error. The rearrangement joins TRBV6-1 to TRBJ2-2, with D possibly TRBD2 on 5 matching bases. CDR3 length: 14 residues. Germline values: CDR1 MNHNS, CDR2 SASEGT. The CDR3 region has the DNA TGTGCCAGCAGGGCGGTGGCGAACACCGGGAAGCTGTTTTTT. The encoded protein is CASRAVANTGKLFF.

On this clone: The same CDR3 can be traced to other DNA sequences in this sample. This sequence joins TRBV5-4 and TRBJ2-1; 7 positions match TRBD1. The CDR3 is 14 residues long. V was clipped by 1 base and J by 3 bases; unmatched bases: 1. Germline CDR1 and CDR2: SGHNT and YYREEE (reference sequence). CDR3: CASSLRDSYNEQFF. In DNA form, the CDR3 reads TGTGCCAGCAGCTTGAGGGACAGCTACAATGAGCAGTTCTTC.

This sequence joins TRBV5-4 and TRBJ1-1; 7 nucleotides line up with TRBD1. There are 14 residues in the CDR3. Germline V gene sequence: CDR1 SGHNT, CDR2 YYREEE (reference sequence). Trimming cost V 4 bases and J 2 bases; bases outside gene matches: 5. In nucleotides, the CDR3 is TGTGCCAGCAGCCCGAGGGACAGAAACACTGAAGCTTTCTTT. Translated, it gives CASSPRDRNTEAFF. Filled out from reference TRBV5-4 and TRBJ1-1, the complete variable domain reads ETGVTQSPTHLIKTRGQQVTLRCSSQSGHNTVSWYQQALGQGPQFIFQYYREEENGRGNFPPRFSGLQFPNYSSELNVNALELDDSALYLCASSPRDRNTEAFFGQGTRLTVV.

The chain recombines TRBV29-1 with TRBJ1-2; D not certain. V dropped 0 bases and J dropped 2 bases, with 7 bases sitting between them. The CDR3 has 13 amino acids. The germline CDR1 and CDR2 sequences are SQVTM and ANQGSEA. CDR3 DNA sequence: TGCAGCGTTGAAGACCCAGGCAACTATGGCTACACCTTC. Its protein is CSVEDPGNYGYTF.

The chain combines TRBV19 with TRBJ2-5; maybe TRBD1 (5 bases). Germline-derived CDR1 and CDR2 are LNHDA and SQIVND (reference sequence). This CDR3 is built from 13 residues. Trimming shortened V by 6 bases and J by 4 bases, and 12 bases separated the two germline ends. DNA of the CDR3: TGTGCCAGTAGAGACAGTTTACGAGAGACCCAGTACTTC. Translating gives CASRDSLRETQYF.

The CDR3 DNA reads TGTGCCAGCAGTCCGAACCCCGGGACTGATCAAGAGACCCAGTACTTC. Encoded protein: CASSPNPGTDQETQYF. The chain is built from TRBV27 and TRBJ2-5; D perhaps matches TRBD2 (6 bases). V lost 5 bases and J lost 2, with 18 bases in between. Germline values: CDR1 MNHEY, CDR2 SMNVEV (reference sequence). The CDR3 covers 16 residues.

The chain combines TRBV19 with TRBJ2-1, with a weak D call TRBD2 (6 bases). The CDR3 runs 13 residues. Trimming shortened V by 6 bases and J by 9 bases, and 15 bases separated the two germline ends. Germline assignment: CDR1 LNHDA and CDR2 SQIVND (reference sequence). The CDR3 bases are TGTGCCAGTAGGACTCTAGCGCCGGGTGAGCAGTTCTTC. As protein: CASRTLAPGEQFF.

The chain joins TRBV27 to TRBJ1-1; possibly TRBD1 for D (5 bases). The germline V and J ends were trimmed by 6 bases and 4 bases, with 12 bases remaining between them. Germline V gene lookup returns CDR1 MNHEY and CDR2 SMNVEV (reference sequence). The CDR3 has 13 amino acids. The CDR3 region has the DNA TGTGCCAGCAGCCCCAGGGTTAGCACTGAAGCTTTCTTT. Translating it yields CASSPRVSTEAFF.

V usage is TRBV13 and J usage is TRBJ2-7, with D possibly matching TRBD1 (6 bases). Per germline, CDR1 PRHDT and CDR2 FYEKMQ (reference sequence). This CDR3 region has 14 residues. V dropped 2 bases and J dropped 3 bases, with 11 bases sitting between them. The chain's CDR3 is CASSLQGQNYEQYF. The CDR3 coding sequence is TGTGCCAGCAGCTTACAGGGGCAAAACTACGAGCAGTACTTC.

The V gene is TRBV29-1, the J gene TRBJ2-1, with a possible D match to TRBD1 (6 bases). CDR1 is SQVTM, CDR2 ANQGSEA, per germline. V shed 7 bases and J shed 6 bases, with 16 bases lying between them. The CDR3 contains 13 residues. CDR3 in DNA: TGCAGCGCTGACCCAGGGGTAGCCAATGAGCAGTTCTTC. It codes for CSADPGVANEQFF.

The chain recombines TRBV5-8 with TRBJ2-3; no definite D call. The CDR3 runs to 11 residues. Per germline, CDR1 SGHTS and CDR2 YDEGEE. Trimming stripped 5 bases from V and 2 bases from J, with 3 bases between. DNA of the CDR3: TGTGCCAGCAGTTACACAGATACGCAGTATTTT. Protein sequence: CASSYTDTQYF.

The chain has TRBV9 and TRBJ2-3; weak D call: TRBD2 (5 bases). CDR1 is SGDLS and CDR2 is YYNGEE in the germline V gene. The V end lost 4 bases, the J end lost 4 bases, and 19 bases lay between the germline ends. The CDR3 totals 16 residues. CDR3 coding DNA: TGTGCCAGCAGCCCCCGGAGGCAAGCTGGTCCAGATACGCAGTATTTT. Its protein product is CASSPRRQAGPDTQYF.

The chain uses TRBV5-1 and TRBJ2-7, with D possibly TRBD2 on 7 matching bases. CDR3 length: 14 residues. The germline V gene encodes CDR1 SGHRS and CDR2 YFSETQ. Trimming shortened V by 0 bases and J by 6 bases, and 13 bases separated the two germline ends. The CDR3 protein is CASSLVEGGGEQYF. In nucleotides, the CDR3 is TGCGCCAGCAGCTTGGTGGAGGGAGGGGGCGAGCAGTACTTC.

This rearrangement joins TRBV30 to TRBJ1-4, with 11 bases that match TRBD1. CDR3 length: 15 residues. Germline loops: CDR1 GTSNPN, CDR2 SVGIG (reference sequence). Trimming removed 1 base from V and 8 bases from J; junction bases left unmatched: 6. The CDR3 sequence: CAWSAGQGASEKLFF. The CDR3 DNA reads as TGTGCCTGGAGTGCAGGACAGGGGGCGTCCGAAAAACTGTTTTTT.

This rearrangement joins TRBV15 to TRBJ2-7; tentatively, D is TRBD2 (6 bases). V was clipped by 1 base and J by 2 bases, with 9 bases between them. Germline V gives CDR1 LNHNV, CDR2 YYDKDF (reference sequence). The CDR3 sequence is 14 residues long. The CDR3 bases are TGTGCCACCAGCAGAGGGGGGGAAGCCTACGAGCAGTACTTC. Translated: CATSRGGEAYEQYF.

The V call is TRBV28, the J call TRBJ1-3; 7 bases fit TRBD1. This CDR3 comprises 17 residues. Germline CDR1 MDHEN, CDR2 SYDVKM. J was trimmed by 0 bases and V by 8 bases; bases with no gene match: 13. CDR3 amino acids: CASLKAGTANSGNTIYF. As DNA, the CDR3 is TGTGCCAGCTTGAAAGCGGGGACAGCCAACTCTGGAAACACCATATATTTT.

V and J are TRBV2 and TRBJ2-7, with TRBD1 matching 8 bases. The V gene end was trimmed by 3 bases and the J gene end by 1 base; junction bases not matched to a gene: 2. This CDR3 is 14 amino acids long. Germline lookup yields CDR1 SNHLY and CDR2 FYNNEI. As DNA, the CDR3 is TGTGCCAGCAGTGATGGGGACAGGTCCTACGAGCAGTACTTC. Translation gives CASSDGDRSYEQYF.

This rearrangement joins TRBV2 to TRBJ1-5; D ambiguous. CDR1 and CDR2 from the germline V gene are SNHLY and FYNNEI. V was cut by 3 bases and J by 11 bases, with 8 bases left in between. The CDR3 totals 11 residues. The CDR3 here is CASSDTEAQHF. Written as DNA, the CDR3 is TGTGCCAGCAGTGATACTGAGGCCCAGCATTTT. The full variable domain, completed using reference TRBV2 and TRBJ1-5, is EPEVTQTPSHQVTQMGQEVILRCVPISNHLYFYWYRQILGQKVEFLVSFYNNEISEKSEIFDDQFSVERPDGSNFTLKIRSTKLEDSAMYFCASSDTEAQHFGDGTRLSIL.

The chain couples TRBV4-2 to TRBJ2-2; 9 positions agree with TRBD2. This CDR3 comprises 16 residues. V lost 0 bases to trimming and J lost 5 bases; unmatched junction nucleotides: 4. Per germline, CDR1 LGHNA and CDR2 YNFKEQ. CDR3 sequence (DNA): TGTGCCAGCAGCCAAGATAGCGGGAGTGTTACCGGGGAGCTGTTTTTT. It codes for CASSQDSGSVTGELFF.

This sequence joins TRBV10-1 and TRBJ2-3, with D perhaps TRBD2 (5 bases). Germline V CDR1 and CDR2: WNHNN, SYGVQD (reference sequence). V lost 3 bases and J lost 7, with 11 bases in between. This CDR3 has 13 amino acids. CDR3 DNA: TGCGCCAGCAGTGAACAATCGGGGAATACGCAGTATTTT. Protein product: CASSEQSGNTQYF.

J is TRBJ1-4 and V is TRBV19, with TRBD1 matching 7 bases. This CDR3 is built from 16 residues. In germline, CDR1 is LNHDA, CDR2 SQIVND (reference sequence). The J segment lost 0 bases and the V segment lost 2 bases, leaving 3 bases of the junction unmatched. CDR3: CASSIRDSPTNEKLFF. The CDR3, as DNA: TGTGCCAGTAGTATACGGGACAGCCCAACTAATGAAAAACTGTTTTTT.

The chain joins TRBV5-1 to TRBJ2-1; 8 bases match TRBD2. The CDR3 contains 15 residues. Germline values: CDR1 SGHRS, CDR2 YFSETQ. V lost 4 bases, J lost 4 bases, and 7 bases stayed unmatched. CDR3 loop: CASSPGTSSYNEQFF. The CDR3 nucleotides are TGCGCCAGCAGCCCCGGGACTAGTTCTTACAATGAGCAGTTCTTC.

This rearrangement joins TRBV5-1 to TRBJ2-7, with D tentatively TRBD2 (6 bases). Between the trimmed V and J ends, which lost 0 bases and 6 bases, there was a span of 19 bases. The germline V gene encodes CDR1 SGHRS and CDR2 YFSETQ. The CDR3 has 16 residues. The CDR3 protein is CASSLVSGGRLGEQYF. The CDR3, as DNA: TGCGCCAGCAGCTTGGTATCTGGGGGGAGACTAGGCGAGCAGTACTTC.

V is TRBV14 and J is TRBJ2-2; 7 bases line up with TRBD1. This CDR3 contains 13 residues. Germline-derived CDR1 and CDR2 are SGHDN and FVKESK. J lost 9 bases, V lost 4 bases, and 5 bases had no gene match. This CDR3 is CASSPGGSRELFF. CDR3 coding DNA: TGTGCCAGCAGCCCAGGGGGTTCCAGGGAGCTGTTTTTT.

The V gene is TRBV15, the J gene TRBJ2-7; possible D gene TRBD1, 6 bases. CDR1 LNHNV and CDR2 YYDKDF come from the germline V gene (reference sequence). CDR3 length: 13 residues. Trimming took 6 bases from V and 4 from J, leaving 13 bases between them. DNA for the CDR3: TGTGCCACCAGAGGGATAGGGGGATACGAGCAGTACTTC. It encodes CATRGIGGYEQYF.

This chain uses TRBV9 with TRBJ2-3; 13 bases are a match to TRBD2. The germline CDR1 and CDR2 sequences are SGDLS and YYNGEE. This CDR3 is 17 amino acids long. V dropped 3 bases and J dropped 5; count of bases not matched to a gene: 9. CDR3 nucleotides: TGTGCCAGCAGCGCGTCCGGGACTAGCGGGAAGGGAGATACGCAGTATTTT. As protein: CASSASGTSGKGDTQYF.